Sequencing of this TCR beta chain was carried out in a study of control samples from healthy donors and cancer patients. CDR1 is KGHDR and CDR2 is SFDVKD in the germline V gene. With 9 bases removed from V and 3 bases from J, the gap between germline ends came to 13 bases. The CDR3 length is 14 residues. TCRdb's table, derived via immunoSEQ multiplex PCR, lists solely in-frame clones and lacks some. This sample has roughly 150,000 clones, with over 90% found just once. The chain combines TRBV24-1 with TRBJ2-2; D unresolved. Sequenced material: blood. This TCR derives from a man in his forties or fifties in good health. Written as DNA, the CDR3 is TGTGCCACCGGGTCCTCGAGCTACACCGGGGAGCTGTTTTTT. It translates to CATGSSSYTGELFF.